This TCR beta chain was captured in a study of CD8+ T cells in alopecia areata. Study-wide results and caveats: It was lesional scalp, especially alopecia totalis/universalis, that showed higher clonality than normal scalp.

Comment on this clone: The antigen remains unidentified.

Trimming shortened V by 7 bases and J by 1 base, and 13 bases separated the two germline ends. The CDR3 runs 14 residues. Germline CDR1 MNHNS, CDR2 SASEGT. Extracted RNA was reverse transcribed into cDNA, the sequencing template. Here immunoSEQ multiplex PCR was the method, and the copy in TCRdb shows in-frame clones only, minus some. This sample has about 190,000 clones, with just under 60% found just once. The gene calls are TRBV6-1 and TRBJ2-5; D perhaps matches TRBD1 (6 bases). This material consisted of CD4+ T cells sorted from blood, taken at week 0. This clonotype was sampled from a human donor with alopecia areata. Written as DNA, the CDR3 is TGTGCCAGCAATAGGGACAAACTCCAAGAGACCCAGTACTTC. The encoded protein is CASNRDKLQETQYF.